This T cell receptor beta chain was captured in a study of cytomegalovirus exposure and HLA in healthy donors. About the study: Earlier sequencing of some 190 million T cells yielded around 100 million unique TCR beta sequences. Notes on the study in general: When analyzed later, the rates of TCR association showed variation by HLA locus, with DRB1 the most and HLA-C the fewest. Another analysis was done later, and it associated 16,951 TCR beta sequences with HLA alleles at 0.05 false discovery rate. Most CMV-associated TCR beta chains appeared HLA-restricted in a later analysis.

Trimming shortened V by 2 bases and J by 2 bases, and 6 bases separated the two germline ends. The CDR3 totals 13 residues. Germline V CDR1 and CDR2: SGHAT, FQNNGV. Primers included in the PCR were 60 Vbeta and 13 Jbeta primers. Measured with immunoSEQ multiplex PCR; TCRdb has only the in-frame clones, and not every one. Among 100,000 to 150,000 clones listed, 75% to 85% were seen once. A word on this clone: Antigen: not known.

The sequence derives from a man aged 50 to 59 in good health and CMV-seronegative. Sequenced: PBMCs. J is TRBJ1-2 and V is TRBV11-2; D gene unclear. CDR3 sequence reads: CASSLSGNYGYTF. The CDR3 bases are TGTGCCAGCAGCTTATCAGGCAACTATGGCTACACCTTC.